Listed below are T cell receptor beta chains from one sample, sequenced in a study of Ad26.COV2.S vaccination and SARS-CoV-2 variants. Sequencing used immunoSEQ multiplex PCR; TCRdb keeps in-frame clones, though not all of them. The repertoire consists of around 300,000 clones, with approximately 90% occurring once and the leading ten covering around 5.3%. The sample in question was peripheral blood, obtained in a trial of Ad26.COV2.S vaccine versus placebo. The receptor source for this set is a person between 18 and 59 years old who received the Ad26.COV2.S COVID-19 vaccine or a placebo. The CDR3 runs from the conserved cysteine through the conserved F or W. D genes are given only for firm matches. The listing skips clone size in some rows; elsewhere it reads once, few, many or a size class.

D gene,J gene,clone size,V gene,CDR3 DNA,CDR3 protein
.,TRBJ1-3,.,TRBV15,TGTGCCACCAGCCCAGGCGGGGGCCCTGGAAACACCATATATTTT,CATSPGGGPGNTIYF
.,TRBJ1-2,.,TRBV6-5,TGTGCCAGCAGTTTCCAGGGGAGCGGCTATGGCTACACCTTC,CASSFQGSGYGYTF
TRBD2,TRBJ2-1,.,TRBV4-1,TGCGCCAGCAGCCAAGATACCGGGAGGTTCTCCTACAATGAGCAGTTCTTC,CASSQDTGRFSYNEQFF
.,TRBJ1-4,.,TRBV7-2,TGTGCCAGCAGCTTAAATGGGGCTGAGGGTGAAAAACTGTTTTTT,CASSLNGAEGEKLFF
TRBD1,TRBJ2-2,few,TRBV11-3,TGTGCCAGCAGCACGGGACAGGGCCACACCGGGGAGCTGTTTTTT,CASSTGQGHTGELFF
.,TRBJ1-4,.,TRBV19,TGTGCCAGTAGTATACGGACGGCAGACGAGAATAATGAAAAACTGTTTTTT,CASSIRTADENNEKLFF
.,TRBJ2-7,.,TRBV28,TGTGCCAGCAGTTTATCGGGGGTCTACGAGCAGTACTTC,CASSLSGVYEQYF
.,TRBJ2-7,.,TRBV6-5,TGTGCCAGCAGTTACCGGAAGGCGTCCTACGAGCAGTACTTC,CASSYRKASYEQYF
TRBD2,TRBJ2-1,once,TRBV10-1,TGCGCCAGCGGCGGCCAAACTAGCGGACGAAATGAGCAGTTCTTC,CASGGQTSGRNEQFF
.,TRBJ1-2,.,TRBV4-1,TGCGCCAGCAGCCAAGCTGACGGACAACACTATGGCTACACCTTC,CASSQADGQHYGYTF
TRBD1,TRBJ2-2,.,TRBV24-1,TGTGCCACCAGGGGACAGGGGGCAACCGGGGAGCTGTTTTTT,CATRGQGATGELFF
.,TRBJ1-4,.,TRBV15,TGTGCCACCAGCAGAGTTAGCAGCTCTAATGAAAAACTGTTTTTT,CATSRVSSSNEKLFF
.,TRBJ1-5,.,TRBV15,TGTGCCACCAGCAGAGAAGGTACAGACTTGGGTCAGCCCCAGCATTTT,CATSREGTDLGQPQHF
.,TRBJ2-1,.,TRBV7-6,TGTGCCAGCAGCTTAGCGCAGAACAATGAGCAGTTCTTC,CASSLAQNNEQFF
TRBD1,TRBJ2-1,.,TRBV19,TGTGCCAGTAGCTCACCGAACCTCACCCCGGGACAGGGGGTTCCGAGATCCTACAATGAGCAGTTCTTC,CASSSPNLTPGQGVPRSYNEQFF
TRBD1,TRBJ1-5,once,TRBV6-2/TRBV6-3,TGTGCCAGCAGTTACGGGGCAACAGGGGACGGTCAGCCCCAGCATTTT,CASSYGATGDGQPQHF
TRBD1,TRBJ2-2,.,TRBV6-5,TGTGCCAGCAGAAAGGGACAGGGGGGCGACGGGGAGCTGTTTTTT,CASRKGQGGDGELFF
TRBD1,TRBJ1-5,.,TRBV6-4,TGTGCCAGCAGCCACAGGGGGAATCAGCCCCAGCATTTT,CASSHRGNQPQHF
.,TRBJ1-2,.,TRBV9,TGTGCCAGCAGCGTTTTGGGCAGGGGTGATTATGGCTACACCTTC,CASSVLGRGDYGYTF
TRBD1,TRBJ1-1,.,TRBV10-3,TGTGCCATCAGAGACGTAGACAGGGCGAACACTGAAGCTTTCTTT,CAIRDVDRANTEAFF
.,TRBJ1-3,.,TRBV19,TGTGCCAGTAGTATAGACCCAGTTCGGGGCACCATATATTTT,CASSIDPVRGTIYF
.,TRBJ1-4,.,TRBV5-4,TGTGCCAGCAGCTTGGCCGTTGGAGGAACTAAACTGTTTTTT,CASSLAVGGTKLFF
TRBD2,TRBJ2-1,.,TRBV7-9,TGTGCCAGCAGCCCTAGACAGCGGGAGGGCCTCTACAATGAGCAGTTCTTC,CASSPRQREGLYNEQFF
TRBD1,TRBJ1-1,.,TRBV3-1/TRBV3-2,TGTGCCAGCAGCCGCTCCCGGGACAGGGGCGCTTTCTTT,CASSRSRDRGAFF
.,TRBJ1-3,.,TRBV11-2,TGTGCCAGCAGCTCGCAACAGGGAGCCTCTGGAAACACCATATATTTT,CASSSQQGASGNTIYF
.,TRBJ1-3,.,TRBV27,TGTGCCAGCAGTTTATCGCGTAGACCTGGAAACACCATATATTTT,CASSLSRRPGNTIYF
.,TRBJ2-5,once,TRBV6-1,TGTGCCAGCAGTGAAGCGGGGGGTTCAGAGACCCAGTACTTC,CASSEAGGSETQYF
TRBD1,TRBJ1-2,.,TRBV14,TGTGCCAGCAGCCAAGACCCACTAAACCGGGACAGGCATGGCTACACCTTC,CASSQDPLNRDRHGYTF
TRBD1,TRBJ1-4,once,TRBV3-1/TRBV3-2,TGTGCCAGCAGCCAAGATTTCGGACAGGGGCCCGAAAAACTGTTTTTT,CASSQDFGQGPEKLFF